This is a list of T cell receptor beta chains from one sample in a study of blood T cells in healthy people across ages. In TCRdb, the 5' RACE reads were re-called with MiXCR into one record per CDR3 protein. The top ten clones hold about 3% of a sample with around 800,000 distinct CDR3 sequences, around a quarter of them seen once. This same sample was also part of a study on T cells of mothers and their children.

The sequenced sample was blood. The receptors come from a boy aged 5 to 17 in good health. CDR3s include the opening cysteine and the closing phenylalanine or tryptophan. The order of the fields is D gene, V gene, CDR3 protein. D genes are given only for firm matches.

>TRBD2|TRBV27
CASSSPFAGDEQYF
>NA|TRBV5-1
CTSRFEETQYF
>TRBD2|TRBV5-1
CASSATSGVSTDTQYF
>TRBD2|TRBV3-1
CASSPGGLAYEQYF
>TRBD1|TRBV5-5
CASSLRQGGYYNEQFF
>NA|TRBV29-1
CSVGSGANVLTF
>NA|TRBV29-1
CSVEWGRGEETQYF
>NA|TRBV12-3/TRBV12-4
CASSPGERETQYF
>NA|TRBV10-2
CASSPSGRNPNYGYTF
>NA|TRBV5-1
CASSLDGGGYGYTF
>NA|TRBV18
CASSPLRPAYEQYF
>NA|TRBV6-1
CASNQKGNTEAFF
>TRBD2|TRBV20-1
CSAPGLAGIYEQYF
>NA|TRBV29-1
CSGEANEQFF
>TRBD1|TRBV2
CASSGTGDYSNQPQHF
>NA|TRBV7-9
CASSYRSRETQYF
>NA|TRBV9
CASSVALGGYNEQFF
>TRBD2|TRBV9
CASSRRGGGAPETQYF
>NA|TRBV3-1
CASSQAITRYNEQFF
>NA|TRBV29-1
CSVGNWEETQYF
>NA|TRBV12-3/TRBV12-4
CASSLGQSKNQPQHF
>NA|TRBV7-6
CASSLEGGPSPLHF
>NA|TRBV9
CASSVGGANTGELFF
>TRBD2|TRBV12-3/TRBV12-4
CASNLAGSSYNEQFF
>NA|TRBV11-2
CASSPWRRSTDTQYF
>NA|TRBV12-3/TRBV12-4
CASSPWSQPQHF
>TRBD1|TRBV29-1
CSVRNTGVGYTF
>NA|TRBV20-1
CSARDSSQVYEQYF